The present entry profiles one TCR beta chain with its context. Its antigen is unknown. No base quality information exists; no much larger clone differs at one position. TCRbeta CDR3 regions were amplified from genomic DNA by means of the immunoSEQ Assay, a bias-controlled multiplex PCR. On the study's bioinformatics: Nucleated cell counts per sample were estimated from amplification of reference gene primers within the assay. Sequence reads were collapsed and filtered to measure the absolute abundance of every unique TCRbeta CDR3 rearrangement. Productive Simpson clonality was computed per sample as the square root of Simpson's diversity index over productive rearrangements. Drawn from immuneACCESS, this table holds only the in-frame rearrangements with V and J called that TCRdb kept. Clones are partly lost; checked studies trace under half to an unresolved V gene and leave the rest unexplained. V, J and clone size are taken as reported in that table, and D and trimming were inferred from the DNA itself. The table for this sample lists about 300,000 clones; about 91% of them were counted only once. The ten top clones hold roughly 7% of the sample.

Samples from volunteer blood donors who had recovered from COVID-19 were contributed by a second Seattle source. The collaborating institutions used their own protocols to collect whole blood in K2EDTA tubes. For TCRbeta analysis, collaborators shipped samples as frozen whole blood, isolated PBMCs, or DNA extracted from either of those sample types. This record comes from a study of blood T cell repertoires in COVID-19 (dated by TCRdb to 2018 to 2021). About the full investigation: Samples from collaborators originated in the United States, Italy and Spain and spanned both the acute and convalescent phases of COVID-19. The material from the prospective study consisted of cDNA or gDNA derived from T cells, B-cell-depleted T cells, or PBMCs. Deeply sampled blood TCRbeta repertoires from subjects exposed to, actively infected with, or recovered from COVID-19 were included in the dataset. A freely available public database, intended as a resource for researchers studying the immune response to SARS-CoV-2, is where the repertoires were released. The samples were drawn from two sources: the first 160 participants of the ongoing ImmuneRACE study, and fewer than 1,500 subjects contributed by 6 global collaborators. Nearly every sample came with metadata listing a de-identified subject ID, COVID-19 status, age in years and sex. HLA class I and class II types, where available, came from metadata supplied by the sample provider rather than from assay-based typing.

Cut back by 2 bases and 2 bases, the V and J ends lie 15 bases apart. The CDR3 contains 16 residues, cysteine and phenylalanine counted. Only the CDR3 part of the read is kept: 48 bases, read in frame from the first base. The germline V gene gives CDR1 as SGHDT and CDR2 as YYEEEE. The paper as a whole reports these results and caveats: The amount of clinical and demographic metadata varied by source and participant and was provided uncurated.

The origin of this receptor is a woman aged 30 to 39 who had recovered from COVID-19. Recombination linked TRBV5-6 to TRBJ2-3; the best D guess is TRBD2, with 6 bases matching. The sequenced sample was peripheral blood. The CDR3 reads as follows: CASSFPGVRDTDTQYF. The sequence in DNA is TGTGCCAGCAGCTTCCCGGGGGTCAGGGACACAGATACGCAGTATTTT.